This T cell receptor (beta chain) was documented in a study of T cell responses to AZD1222 COVID-19 vaccine. In the case of this clone: Its specificity is unknown.

CDR3 length equals 14 residues. Germline values: CDR1 SGHTA, CDR2 FQGTGA. Trimming took off 2 bases at V and 2 bases at J, with 8 bases between the two ends. The analysis combined second doses at about 4 or about 12 weeks. Using immunoSEQ multiplex PCR, the repertoire was profiled, and TCRdb retains in-frame clones only, with some absent. The sample holds 100,000 to 150,000 clones; approximately 92% are singletons and the top ten take 0.9% to 1.3%. Study findings and constraints: It should be noted that donors were predominantly white British and more often female, and clonal diversity was possibly underestimated. The peak T cell response came first, and repertoires were sampled only after it. Nearly half of the spike-specific TCRs reportedly recognize variant regions that carry no mutations.

This specimen consisted of peripheral blood, obtained 28 days after the second AZD1222 dose. This receptor was taken from an adult who received the AZD1222 COVID-19 vaccine. V is TRBV7-3 and J is TRBJ2-3, with D unclear. CDR3 amino acids: CASSLYGTTDTQYF. The CDR3 DNA is TGTGCCAGCAGCTTATACGGCACCACAGATACGCAGTATTTT.